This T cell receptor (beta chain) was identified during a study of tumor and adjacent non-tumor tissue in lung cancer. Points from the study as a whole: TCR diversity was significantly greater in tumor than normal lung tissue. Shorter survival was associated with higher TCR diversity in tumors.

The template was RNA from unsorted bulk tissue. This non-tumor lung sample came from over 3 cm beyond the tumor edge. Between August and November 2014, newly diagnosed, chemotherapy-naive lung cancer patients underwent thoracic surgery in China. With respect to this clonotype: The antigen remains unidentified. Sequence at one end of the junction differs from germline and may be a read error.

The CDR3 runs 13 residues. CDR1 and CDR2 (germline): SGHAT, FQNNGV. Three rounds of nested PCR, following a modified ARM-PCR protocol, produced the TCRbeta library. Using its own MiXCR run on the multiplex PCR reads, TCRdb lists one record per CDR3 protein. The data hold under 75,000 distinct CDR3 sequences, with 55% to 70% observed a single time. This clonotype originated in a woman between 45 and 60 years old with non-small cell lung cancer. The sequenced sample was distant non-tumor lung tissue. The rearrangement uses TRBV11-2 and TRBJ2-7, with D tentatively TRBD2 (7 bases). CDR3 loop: CASSLGSGGEQYF. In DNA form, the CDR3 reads TGTGCCAGCAGCTTAGGGTCGGGGGGCGAGCAATACTTC.